A selection of T cell receptor beta chains follows, all from one sample in a study of radiation and T cells in renal cell carcinoma. Sequencing was performed with immunoSEQ multiplex PCR; in TCRdb, only in-frame clones are kept and a portion is missing. Of roughly 4,000 clones listed, 62% are singletons. Sequenced here: tumor tissue, sampled from a patient whose treatment included radiotherapy and nephrectomy. The receptors stem from a woman in her sixties with renal cell carcinoma. Each CDR3 is given with its conserved first and last residue. Each record gives: CDR3 DNA, CDR3 protein, V gene, clone size, CDR3 length, D gene, J gene. The D gene is left open where the match is weak. The size field is filled for only some rows; it gives once, few, many or a size class.

TGTGCCAGCGGGGGACTTGGGGATGAGCAGTTCTTC,CASGGLGDEQFF,TRBV27,large,12,-,TRBJ2-1
TGTGCCATCAGTCCCGGGACAAATTACGAGCAGTACTTC,CAISPGTNYEQYF,TRBV10-3,-,13,-,TRBJ2-7
TGTGCCATCAGTGTGGGGAGGGAAGAGACCCAGTACTTC,CAISVGREETQYF,TRBV10-3,-,13,TRBD2,TRBJ2-5
TGTGCCACTTCACCCCTCGGACAGGGGGCAACCTACAATGAGCAGTTCTTC,CATSPLGQGATYNEQFF,TRBV28,large,17,TRBD1,TRBJ2-1
TGTGCCAGCAGAACAACGACTAGCGCACACTACGAGCAGTACTTC,CASRTTTSAHYEQYF,TRBV6-1,-,15,TRBD2,TRBJ2-7
TGTGCCAGTAGTGCGGGCATGAGCACCGGGGAGCTGTTTTTT,CASSAGMSTGELFF,TRBV19,-,14,-,TRBJ2-2
TGCAGTGCTAGAAACGGGACCCAGTACTTC,CSARNGTQYF,TRBV20-1,-,10,-,TRBJ2-5
TGTGCCAGCAGTGAAGATTCGGGGCGCAATCAGCCCCAGCATTTT,CASSEDSGRNQPQHF,TRBV6-1,-,15,-,TRBJ1-5
TGTGCCAGCAGCCAAACCCAGGGTGCAACTAATGAAAAACTGTTTTTT,CASSQTQGATNEKLFF,TRBV4-2,-,16,-,TRBJ1-4
TGCGCCAGCAGCTTGGGTGTGCGCGGGGGCACAGATACGCAGTATTTT,CASSLGVRGGTDTQYF,TRBV5-1,-,16,-,TRBJ2-3
TGCGCCAGCAGCCAAAAAAGGGGGCTGGGTGAAAAACTGTTTTTT,CASSQKRGLGEKLFF,TRBV4-3,-,15,TRBD1,TRBJ1-4
TGTGCCTGCGGAACCTTCACAGATACGCAGTATTTT,CACGTFTDTQYF,TRBV30,few,12,-,TRBJ2-3
TGTGCCAGTAGTATAATGGGGAATTATGCCCAAGAGACCCAGTACTTC,CASSIMGNYAQETQYF,TRBV19,-,16,-,TRBJ2-5
TGTGCCAGCAGCCAAACGCCCCGGGGGCCGGGCACCGGGGAGCTGTTTTTT,CASSQTPRGPGTGELFF,TRBV14,-,17,-,TRBJ2-2
TGTGCCAGCAGTTTTAATGGCCTAAGGAACACTGAAGCTTTCTTT,CASSFNGLRNTEAFF,TRBV28,-,15,-,TRBJ1-1
TGCGCCAGCAAGGGAGGGCTAGGGAATCATGAAAAACTGTTTTTT,CASKGGLGNHEKLFF,TRBV5-1,-,15,-,TRBJ1-4
TGTGCCAGTAGCCGCGAAGGGGGAGGGAGCAATCAGCCCCAGCATTTT,CASSREGGGSNQPQHF,TRBV19,-,16,-,TRBJ1-5
TGTGCCAGCAGCTCACGATTTAAATCAGATACGCAGTATTTT,CASSSRFKSDTQYF,TRBV5-5,-,14,-,TRBJ2-3
TGTGCCAGCAGCTTTATGGGGAGCTATGGCTACACCTTC,CASSFMGSYGYTF,TRBV13,-,13,-,TRBJ1-2
TGTGCCAGCAGCTTCCTTGTGGGCCAGGGAAGCGGGACTGAAGCTTTCTTT,CASSFLVGQGSGTEAFF,TRBV5-6,-,17,-,TRBJ1-1
TGTGCCAGCAGCCCCCACCGGGAGGGTCAGAACGGCTACACCTTC,CASSPHREGQNGYTF,TRBV9,few,15,-,TRBJ1-2
TGTGCCAGCAGTTACTCCTTTTCAAATGGCTACACCTTC,CASSYSFSNGYTF,TRBV6-5,few,13,-,TRBJ1-2
TGTGCCAGTAGGAGCGGGGGGCCAAACACCGGGGAGCTGTTTTTT,CASRSGGPNTGELFF,TRBV19,-,15,TRBD2,TRBJ2-2
TGTGCCAGCAGTTTAATTATGAATCAGCCCCAGCATTTT,CASSLIMNQPQHF,TRBV28,few,13,-,TRBJ1-5
TGTGCCAGCAGCTTACTGGGGACAGAGCAGTTCTTC,CASSLLGTEQFF,TRBV7-2,-,12,-,TRBJ2-1
TGTGCCAGCAGTGAAGGATCCGGGGGCTCCTACGAGCAGTACTTC,CASSEGSGGSYEQYF,TRBV6-1,-,15,-,TRBJ2-7
TGTGCCAGCAGCATCTCAGGGGGAAACTATGGCTACACCTTC,CASSISGGNYGYTF,TRBV7-8,-,14,TRBD1,TRBJ1-2
TGTGCCACCAGCAGAGAGCTCTCCAGGGAGCAGTACTTC,CATSRELSREQYF,TRBV15,-,13,-,TRBJ2-7
TGTGCCAGCAGCGACTCACTAGGACCCTATGGCTACACCTTC,CASSDSLGPYGYTF,TRBV5-4,-,14,-,TRBJ1-2
TGTGCCAGCAGCTCACAGGGGCAATCCTACAATGAGCAGTTCTTC,CASSSQGQSYNEQFF,TRBV5-5,-,15,TRBD1,TRBJ2-1
TGCGCCAGCAGCTTGGGGCAGGGAGGCTCCTACGAGCAGTACTTC,CASSLGQGGSYEQYF,TRBV5-1,-,15,-,TRBJ2-7
TGCGCCAGCAGCCGTGAGCGGGGACCCACCGGGGAGCTGTTTTTT,CASSRERGPTGELFF,TRBV4-3,-,15,TRBD2,TRBJ2-2
TGTGCCAGCAGCTTAGGGACAGGGGGTGTAAACGAGCAGTACTTC,CASSLGTGGVNEQYF,TRBV2,-,15,TRBD1,TRBJ2-7
TGTGCCAGCAGCTTATTGCGCACCGGGGAGCTGTTTTTT,CASSLLRTGELFF,TRBV11-2,-,13,-,TRBJ2-2
TGCAGTGTAGGCAGAAACAATGAGCAGTTCTTC,CSVGRNNEQFF,TRBV20-1,-,11,-,TRBJ2-1
TGTGCCAGCAGCCGTATCACCGGGGCCATCGCTTTCTTT,CASSRITGAIAFF,TRBV7-9,-,13,-,TRBJ1-1
TGTGCCAGCAGCTCCGGACAGGGACACACAGATACGCAGTATTTT,CASSSGQGHTDTQYF,TRBV5-8,-,15,TRBD1,TRBJ2-3
TGCGCCAGCAGCTTGGACGGAATGAACACTGAAGCTTTCTTT,CASSLDGMNTEAFF,TRBV5-1,-,14,-,TRBJ1-1